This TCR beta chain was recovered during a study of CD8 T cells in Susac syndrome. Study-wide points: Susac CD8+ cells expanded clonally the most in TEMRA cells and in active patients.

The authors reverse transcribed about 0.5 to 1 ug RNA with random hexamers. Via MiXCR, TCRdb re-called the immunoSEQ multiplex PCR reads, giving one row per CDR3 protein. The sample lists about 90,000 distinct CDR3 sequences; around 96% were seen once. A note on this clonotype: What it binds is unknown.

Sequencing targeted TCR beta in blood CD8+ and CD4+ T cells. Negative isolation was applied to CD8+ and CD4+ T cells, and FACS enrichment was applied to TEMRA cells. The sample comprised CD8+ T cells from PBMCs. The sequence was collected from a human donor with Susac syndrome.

The CDR3 nucleotides are TGTGCCAGCAGCTTAGTTCAGTATCCAGGGTTAACTGAAGCTTTCTTT. This sequence encodes CASSLVQYPGLTEAFF. The chain couples TRBV7-9 to TRBJ1-1; TRBD1 might be the D (5 bases). The CDR3 length is 16 residues. Trimming shortened V by 1 base and J by 5 bases, and 17 bases separated the two germline ends. Looked up from germline, CDR1 is SEHNR and CDR2 is FQNEAQ (reference sequence).